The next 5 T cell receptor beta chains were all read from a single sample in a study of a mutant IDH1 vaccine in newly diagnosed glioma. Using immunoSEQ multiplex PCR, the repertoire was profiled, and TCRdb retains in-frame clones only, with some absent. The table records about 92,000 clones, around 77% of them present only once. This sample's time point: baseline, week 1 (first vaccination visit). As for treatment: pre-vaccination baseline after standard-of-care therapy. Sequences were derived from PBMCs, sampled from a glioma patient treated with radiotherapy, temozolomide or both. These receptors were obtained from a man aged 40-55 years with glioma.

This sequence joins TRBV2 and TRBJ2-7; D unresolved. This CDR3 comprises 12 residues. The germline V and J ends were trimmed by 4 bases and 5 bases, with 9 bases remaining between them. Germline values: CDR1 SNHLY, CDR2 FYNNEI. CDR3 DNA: TGTGCCAGCAGTGTTAAGTTCCACGAGCAGTACTTC. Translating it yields CASSVKFHEQYF.

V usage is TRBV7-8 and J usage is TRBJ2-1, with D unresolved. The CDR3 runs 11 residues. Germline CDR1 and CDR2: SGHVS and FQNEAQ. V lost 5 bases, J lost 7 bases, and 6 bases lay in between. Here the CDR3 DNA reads TGTGCCAGCAGCGCTAATAATGAGCAGTTCTTC. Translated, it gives CASSANNEQFF.

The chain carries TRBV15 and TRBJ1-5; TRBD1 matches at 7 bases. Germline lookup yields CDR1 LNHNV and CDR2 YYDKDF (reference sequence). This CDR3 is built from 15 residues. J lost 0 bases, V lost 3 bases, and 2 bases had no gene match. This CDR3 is CATSRGTASNQPQHF. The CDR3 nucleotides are TGTGCCACCAGCAGGGGGACAGCTAGCAATCAGCCCCAGCATTTT.

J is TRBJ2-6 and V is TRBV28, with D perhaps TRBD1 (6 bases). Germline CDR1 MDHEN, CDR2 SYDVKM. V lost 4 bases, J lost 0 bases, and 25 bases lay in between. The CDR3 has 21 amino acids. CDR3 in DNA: TGTGCCAGCAGTTCCTATTCCATAACAGGGCCCCGCTCCTCTGGGGCCAACGTCCTGACTTTC. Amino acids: CASSSYSITGPRSSGANVLTF.

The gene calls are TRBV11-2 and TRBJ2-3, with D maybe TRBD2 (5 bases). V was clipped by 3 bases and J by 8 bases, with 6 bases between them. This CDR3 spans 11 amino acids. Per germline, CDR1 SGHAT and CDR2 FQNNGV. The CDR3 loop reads CASSFAGTQYF. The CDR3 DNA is TGTGCCAGCAGCTTCGCGGGTACGCAGTATTTT.